What follows are 25 T cell receptor beta chains derived from one specimen sequenced in a study of CXCR3-negative and CXCR3-positive naive CD8 T cells. Libraries of TRB cDNA were made by 5' RACE and carried UMIs. One entry per CDR3 protein, without DNA, is what TCRdb gives after re-calling the 5' RACE reads. Its clone listing holds 150,000 or so distinct CDR3 sequences. Material for sequencing was naive CXCR3- CD8+ T cells from blood. Noted subset: CD45RO-CCR7+CD27+CD95- naive CD8+ T cells lacking CXCR3 (TNR3-). Receptors originate from a human donor in good health. Some clones in this sample may be carry-over from other donors' samples.

The J gene is TRBJ2-5, the V gene TRBV7-9. Germline CDR1 SEHNR, CDR2 FQNEAQ (reference sequence). This CDR3 comprises 12 residues. The chain's CDR3 is CASSLRQETQYF.

V is TRBV4-1 and J is TRBJ2-7. Germline V lookup: CDR1 MGHRA, CDR2 YSYEKL. CDR3 size: 12 residues. The CDR3 protein is CASSHTASEQYF.

This chain connects TRBV5-1 to TRBJ2-1; TCRdb calls TRBD2, which cannot be checked without DNA. The germline CDR1 and CDR2 sequences are SGHRS and YFSETQ. The CDR3 runs to 18 residues. This chain's CDR3 is CASSFARSTRGDYNEQFF.

This rearrangement joins TRBV20-1 to TRBJ2-1; the D call from TCRdb, TRBD2, cannot be confirmed without DNA. The CDR3 sequence is 18 residues long. From germline, CDR1 is DFQATT and CDR2 SNEGSKA (reference sequence). CDR3 protein: CSAPQAGLAGAPFLEQFF.

This chain joins TRBV19 and TRBJ1-5; TCRdb gives TRBD1 as the D gene, but with no DNA this cannot be confirmed. The germline CDR1 and CDR2 sequences are LNHDA and SQIVND (reference sequence). The CDR3 totals 15 residues. CDR3 sequence: CASKLVDRGHQPQHF.

J is TRBJ2-7 and V is TRBV7-8. The CDR3 totals 13 residues. Per the germline V gene, CDR1 is SGHVS and CDR2 is FQNEAQ. The CDR3 is CASSFFDSHEQYF.

The CDR3 here is CASSFQTSRPYNEQFF. This chain links TRBV3-1 with TRBJ2-1; TCRdb indicates TRBD2, and absent DNA this call remains unverified. This CDR3 is built from 16 residues. Germline loops: CDR1 LGHDT, CDR2 YNNKEL (reference sequence).

V usage is TRBV7-9 and J usage is TRBJ2-1; TCRdb returns TRBD1, unconfirmable since there is no DNA. The CDR3 spans 13 residues. Per germline, CDR1 SEHNR and CDR2 FQNEAQ (reference sequence). This chain's CDR3 is CASSIGTPKEQFF.

The genes are TRBV9 and TRBJ2-1; TCRdb names TRBD1, which stays unverified in the absence of DNA. Germline-derived CDR1 and CDR2 are SGDLS and YYNGEE. The CDR3 has 14 residues. This CDR3 reads CASSDPGQGPGQFF. The full variable domain, completed using reference TRBV9 and TRBJ2-1, is DSGVTQTPKHLITATGQRVTLRCSPRSGDLSVYWYQQSLDQGLQFLIQYYNGEERAKGNILERFSAQQFPDLHSELNLSSLELGDSALYFCASSDPGQGPGQFFGPGTRLTVL.

This chain connects TRBV6-5 to TRBJ2-7. Germline CDR1 reads MNHEY; CDR2 reads SVGAGI. The CDR3 is 14 residues long. The CDR3 protein is CASKVSVLSYEQYF.

V gene TRBV28 combines with J gene TRBJ1-2; there is no DNA to check the TCRdb D call of TRBD1. There are 16 residues in the CDR3. CDR1 and CDR2 from the germline V gene are MDHEN and SYDVKM. CDR3 residues: CASSFRPGQGSLGYTF.

The chain uses TRBV4-1 and TRBJ2-7. CDR1 is MGHRA, CDR2 YSYEKL, per germline. The CDR3 consists of 15 residues. The CDR3 region is CASSQPDRTVLEQYF.

This chain joins TRBV7-9 and TRBJ1-1; TCRdb's assignment of TRBD1 cannot be checked, as there is no DNA. Germline-derived CDR1 and CDR2 are SEHNR and FQNEAQ (reference sequence). The CDR3 totals 15 residues. CDR3 protein: CASSSFDRHWTEAFF.

The rearrangement links TRBV12-3 or TRBV12-4 to TRBJ2-5; as DNA is missing, the TRBD1 call by TCRdb cannot be tested. The CDR3 runs 15 residues. CDR3 amino acids: CASSRDRGRTETQYF.

The V gene is TRBV28, the J gene TRBJ2-7; no DNA is available, so the TRBD1 call from TCRdb remains unchecked. The germline CDR1 and CDR2 sequences are MDHEN and SYDVKM. The CDR3 runs 15 residues. The CDR3 protein is CASSLRGALSYEQYF.

The CDR3 protein is CSASVTYSYEQYF. V is TRBV20-1 and J is TRBJ2-7. CDR3 length: 13 amino acids. The germline V gene has CDR1 DFQATT and CDR2 SNEGSKA (reference sequence).

This chain uses TRBV6-1 with TRBJ2-2; TCRdb reports TRBD2, a call that lacks DNA to check it against. Germline V gene sequence: CDR1 MNHNS, CDR2 SASEGT. The CDR3 has 13 residues. The CDR3 here is CATKTEDTGELFF.

The gene calls are TRBV7-6 and TRBJ2-5; TCRdb's D call of TRBD1 is untestable without DNA. This CDR3 is 16 amino acids long. The germline CDR1 and CDR2 sequences are SGHVS and FNYEAQ. CDR3 residues: CASSLAAATIGGTQYF.

V usage is TRBV28 and J usage is TRBJ2-7; TCRdb's D gene call, TRBD2, goes unchecked for lack of DNA. This CDR3 is 16 amino acids long. Looked up from germline, CDR1 is MDHEN and CDR2 is SYDVKM. CDR3 region: CASSLFQRGSSYEQYF.

This chain uses TRBV18 with TRBJ1-1; the D call of TRBD1 rests on TCRdb alone, since no DNA is present to check it. Germline lookup yields CDR1 KGHSH and CDR2 LQKENI. CDR3 size: 15 residues. CDR3 sequence: CASSPSTGRKTEAFF.

This chain connects TRBV12-2 to TRBJ2-1; TCRdb names TRBD2, which stays unverified in the absence of DNA. TRBV12-2 is flagged as a pseudogene. The CDR3 covers 16 residues. The CDR3: CASRLACGRIDNEQFF.

The chain uses TRBV4-1 and TRBJ2-7; TCRdb indicates TRBD1, and absent DNA this call remains unverified. Germline V gives CDR1 MGHRA, CDR2 YSYEKL. This CDR3 is built from 15 residues. This CDR3 reads CASSQDPTGSNEQYF.

The chain is built from TRBV19 and TRBJ2-5; TCRdb designates TRBD1, a call that cannot be tested without DNA. Germline V gene data show CDR1 as LNHDA and CDR2 as SQIVND (reference sequence). The CDR3 is made up of 16 amino acids. Here the CDR3 reads CASSIEGGPLEETQYF.

The gene calls are TRBV11-2 and TRBJ2-2. The CDR3 runs to 13 residues. Germline-derived CDR1 and CDR2 are SGHAT and FQNNGV. The CDR3 protein is CASSLVFTGELFF.

This sequence joins TRBV7-9 and TRBJ2-7; TCRdb picks TRBD2, but there is no DNA to check that call. Germline V gene lookup returns CDR1 SEHNR and CDR2 FQNEAQ (reference sequence). The CDR3 covers 15 residues. CDR3 in amino acids: CASSFLTSGSYEQYF. Together with reference TRBV7-9 and TRBJ2-7, the CDR3 gives the full variable domain: DTGVSQNPRHKITKRGQNVTFRCDPISEHNRLYWYRQTLGQGPEFLTYFQNEAQLEKSRLLSDRFSAERPKGSFSTLEIQRTEQGDSAMYLCASSFLTSGSYEQYFGPGTRLTVT.